The 5 T cell receptor beta chains below were found in one sample sequenced in a study of vaccination effects on CD4 cells after COVID-19. After roughly 11 days in culture, the CD4+ T cells were isolated. Each participant was administered two doses of either the BNT162b2 or the mRNA-1273 vaccine. These TCRs' antigens remain unknown. Sequencing used immunoSEQ multiplex PCR; TCRdb keeps in-frame clones, though not all of them. The sample contains about 39,000 clones, about 67% of which appear only once. The sample consisted of CD4+ T cells from PBMCs cultured without peptide, taken after COVID-19 vaccination. All receptors come from a human donor who received a COVID-19 vaccine.

The chain combines TRBV6-4 with TRBJ2-3, with 7 bases fitting TRBD2. Trimming at V came to 0 bases and at J to 3 bases, leaving 6 bases not matched to a gene. Germline lookup yields CDR1 MRHNA and CDR2 SNTAGT. This CDR3 is built from 16 residues. CDR3 protein: CASSDSAGAETDTQYF. The CDR3 bases are TGTGCCAGCAGTGACTCGGCGGGAGCGGAGACAGATACGCAGTATTTT.

The rearrangement uses TRBV13 and TRBJ1-2; maybe TRBD1 (6 bases). CDR1 is PRHDT and CDR2 is FYEKMQ in the germline V gene (reference sequence). The CDR3 has 14 residues. Trimming removed 5 bases at V and 4 bases at J, with 14 bases between. The CDR3 DNA reads TGTGCCAGCAGCCTGACAGGAGGTTCCTATGGCTACACCTTC. Protein: CASSLTGGSYGYTF.

The chain couples TRBV5-6 to TRBJ2-5; 7 bases fit TRBD2. This CDR3 is 16 amino acids long. The germline V gene has CDR1 SGHDT and CDR2 YYEEEE. The trim removed 4 bases at V and 7 bases at J, leaving 16 bases unmatched. This CDR3 reads CASSLRGVAGGGTQYF. CDR3 nucleotide sequence: TGTGCCAGCAGCCTAAGAGGGGTAGCGGGTGGAGGGACCCAGTACTTC. Combining the CDR3 with reference TRBV5-6 and TRBJ2-5 gives the whole variable domain DAGVTQSPTHLIKTRGQQVTLRCSPKSGHDTVSWYQQALGQGPQFIFQYYEEEERQRGNFPDRFSGHQFPNYSSELNVNALLLGDSALYLCASSLRGVAGGGTQYFGPGTRLLVL.

The chain employs TRBV6-5 and TRBJ1-3; the D gene is possibly TRBD1 (6 bases). The CDR3 spans 14 residues. V lost 6 bases, J lost 4 bases, and 13 bases lay in between. Germline loops: CDR1 MNHEY, CDR2 SVGAGI. The CDR3: CASRRMDRGNTIYF. The DNA for the CDR3 is TGTGCCAGCAGGAGAATGGACAGAGGAAACACCATATATTTT.

The genes are TRBV9 and TRBJ2-1; TRBD2 matches at 11 bases. CDR1 and CDR2 from the germline V gene are SGDLS and YYNGEE. The junction had 6 bases not matched to a gene; V was cut back by 4 bases and J by 3 bases. The CDR3 is made up of 16 amino acids. In DNA, the CDR3 is TGTGCCAGCAGCAGAACTAGCGGGGGAAACTACAATGAGCAGTTCTTC. Translating it yields CASSRTSGGNYNEQFF.